The rows below give T cell receptor beta chains drawn from one sample of a study of CD8+ T cells in alopecia areata. The protocol was immunoSEQ multiplex PCR, while the TCRdb copy is restricted to in-frame clones and leaves out a portion. The top ten clones hold around 1.2% of a sample with some 190,000 clones, approximately 67% of them seen once. The sample was CD4+ T cells sorted from blood, taken around week 46, from a patient treated with tofacitinib. All receptors come from a human donor with alopecia areata. CDR3s include the opening cysteine and the closing phenylalanine or tryptophan. A D gene is named only where the DNA matches it firmly. Clone size is shown for a subset of rows, as once, few, many or a class of expanded clone.

CDR3nt	CDR3aa	d_gene	abundance	v_gene	j_gene
TGCGCCAGTAATGACACTGAAGCTTTCTTT	CASNDTEAFF	-	once	TRBV10-1	TRBJ1-1
TGCGCCAGCAGCCTAGGACCTGCATCCAATGAGCAGTTCTTC	CASSLGPASNEQFF	-	once	TRBV5-1	TRBJ2-1
TGCGCCAGCAGCTTTCGGGGAGAGGAGCCCCAGCATTTT	CASSFRGEEPQHF	-	-	TRBV5-1	TRBJ1-5
TGTGCCAGCAGCTCAAACAGGGACTATGGCTACACCTTC	CASSSNRDYGYTF	-	-	TRBV6-6	TRBJ1-2
TGCGCCAGCAGCCTTCGGACAGGGGTGAAATCCGAGCAGTACTTC	CASSLRTGVKSEQYF	TRBD1	-	TRBV4-1	TRBJ2-7
TGTGCCAGCAGCCAGACTGGGGGAGGAGAGCTAGCTTTCTTT	CASSQTGGGELAFF	-	-	TRBV7-9	TRBJ1-1
TGCAGCGAACAGGGAGATCCGATGAACACTGAAGCTTTCTTT	CSEQGDPMNTEAFF	-	-	TRBV29-1	TRBJ1-1
TGTGCCAGCAGCGATGGAGTCAATGCTAATGGCTACACCTTC	CASSDGVNANGYTF	-	-	TRBV9	TRBJ1-2
TGCAGCGTTGAAGTAATATCAGGGTATGGCTACACCTTC	CSVEVISGYGYTF	-	-	TRBV29-1	TRBJ1-2
TGTGCCAGCAGTTCTAAGGAGGGGCGGAACACTGAAGCTTTCTTT	CASSSKEGRNTEAFF	-	-	TRBV27	TRBJ1-1
TGTGCCTGGGGATCACACGGCGTCTATAATTCACCCCTCCACTTT	CAWGSHGVYNSPLHF	-	few	TRBV30	TRBJ1-6
TGCAGCGCGATCACAGGGAGCGCTGAAGCTTTCTTT	CSAITGSAEAFF	-	once	TRBV29-1	TRBJ1-1
TGCAGCGTTGATAGCAGTAACCAAGAGACCCAGTACTTC	CSVDSSNQETQYF	-	-	TRBV29-1	TRBJ2-5
TGCAGCGTTGAAAAGGGACAGGGGAACACTGAAGCTTTCTTT	CSVEKGQGNTEAFF	TRBD1	-	TRBV29-1	TRBJ1-1
TGTGCCAGCAGCGTGTCTACCTTGAACACTGAAGCTTTCTTT	CASSVSTLNTEAFF	-	-	TRBV7-9	TRBJ1-1
TGTGCCAGCAGTGAAGGGCCCAGTTTTTCTCGTGAGCAGTTCTTC	CASSEGPSFSREQFF	-	-	TRBV2	TRBJ2-1
TGTGCCTGGATGTCCCCCTACAATGAGCAGTTCTTC	CAWMSPYNEQFF	-	-	TRBV30	TRBJ2-1
TGTGCCACCAGCAGAGATTTGGGGGACTATGGCTACACCTTC	CATSRDLGDYGYTF	-	-	TRBV15	TRBJ1-2
TGTGCCAGCTCACCACTCGGGGCCTCTGGGGCCAACGTCCTGACTTTC	CASSPLGASGANVLTF	-	once	TRBV18	TRBJ2-6
TGTGCCAGAAGGGACAGTTTCTACTATGGCTACACCTTC	CARRDSFYYGYTF	TRBD1	-	TRBV11-2	TRBJ1-2
TGTGCCAGCAGTCGTGACGGGACAAAGAACACTGAAGCTTTCTTT	CASSRDGTKNTEAFF	-	-	TRBV2	TRBJ1-1
TGTGCCAGCAATCGAGACAGAAATGAAAAACTGTTTTTT	CASNRDRNEKLFF	-	-	TRBV6-6	TRBJ1-4
TGTGCCAGCAGCCCCCGACAGGGTTCGACGGGATTGTCTGGGGCCAACGTCCTGACTTTC	CASSPRQGSTGLSGANVLTF	TRBD1	-	TRBV9	TRBJ2-6
TGCAGCGTTCTCTCCCAGCGGTCCTACAATGAGCAGTTCTTC	CSVLSQRSYNEQFF	-	-	TRBV29-1	TRBJ2-1
TGCAGCGTTGAAGATCGGGCAAGGGTGGATACGCAGTATTTT	CSVEDRARVDTQYF	-	few	TRBV29-1	TRBJ2-3
TGTGCCAGCAGTGGACAGGGAGTACAGACTGAAAAACTGTTTTTT	CASSGQGVQTEKLFF	TRBD1	-	TRBV2	TRBJ1-4
TGCAGCGTTCGACAGGGGGCGGTTGAGACCCAGTACTTC	CSVRQGAVETQYF	TRBD1	-	TRBV29-1	TRBJ2-5
TGTGCCAGTAGTAGGGCCGGGAGGGAGACCCAGTACTTC	CASSRAGRETQYF	TRBD2	few	TRBV19	TRBJ2-5
TGCAGCGTTGAAGAGATGACAGGGGGTTGGTACGAGCAGTACTTC	CSVEEMTGGWYEQYF	TRBD1	-	TRBV29-1	TRBJ2-7
TGTGCCAGCAGTATATACAGGAACACTGAAGCTTTCTTT	CASSIYRNTEAFF	-	-	TRBV27	TRBJ1-1
TGTGCCAGCAGCCCCCGGGGGCTCTCTGGGGCCAACGTCCTGACTTTC	CASSPRGLSGANVLTF	-	-	TRBV9	TRBJ2-6
TGTGCAACGGGACGGGACTACGAGCAGTACTTC	CATGRDYEQYF	-	few	TRBV6-5	TRBJ2-7
TGCAGCGTTGATGGGGTATCCTCTGAAGCTTTCTTT	CSVDGVSSEAFF	-	-	TRBV29-1	TRBJ1-1
TGCGCCAGCAGGAGAGCCCTGGGAACTAATGAAAAACTGTTTTTT	CASRRALGTNEKLFF	-	-	TRBV5-1	TRBJ1-4
TGTGCCAGCAGCTCGCTGGGGACTAGCGGGTTCCAAGAGACCCAGTACTTC	CASSSLGTSGFQETQYF	TRBD2	-	TRBV7-8	TRBJ2-5
TGCAGCGTTGAGGGACAGGGGAGGAAGTACTTC	CSVEGQGRKYF	TRBD1	-	TRBV29-1	TRBJ2-7
TGCGCCAGCAGCTTTCTAGCGGGAACCGTCGGCACCGGGGAGCTGTTTTTT	CASSFLAGTVGTGELFF	TRBD2	-	TRBV5-1	TRBJ2-2
TGCGCCAGCAGCTTGATGGGGAACACTGAAGCTTTCTTT	CASSLMGNTEAFF	-	once	TRBV5-1	TRBJ1-1
TGTGCCAGCAGTTCCATTGCCACGTCCTACGAGCAGTACTTC	CASSSIATSYEQYF	-	once	TRBV27	TRBJ2-7
TGTGCCAGCAGCGCCAGTCAGGGACAGGGAAGGGGCTACACCTTC	CASSASQGQGRGYTF	TRBD1	-	TRBV9	TRBJ1-2
TGCGCCAGCAGCTTAGGGACTAGCGGGGGACAAGAGACCCAGTACTTC	CASSLGTSGGQETQYF	TRBD2	-	TRBV5-1	TRBJ2-5
TGCGCCAGCAGCGCCCAGGGAGGCGAGCAGTACTTC	CASSAQGGEQYF	-	-	TRBV5-1	TRBJ2-7
TGTGCCAGTACCCATAGCGGGTTATACACCGGGGAGCTGTTTTTT	CASTHSGLYTGELFF	TRBD2	-	TRBV19	TRBJ2-2
TGTGCCTGGGAAACGACGAACCCCGGGGAGCTGTTTTTT	CAWETTNPGELFF	-	few	TRBV30	TRBJ2-2
TGCAGCGTTGATAGGGCGGGGGGGCCCGTCTCCTACAATGAGCAGTTCTTC	CSVDRAGGPVSYNEQFF	TRBD2	-	TRBV29-1	TRBJ2-1
TGCAGCGTGGACATCTCGGGCTATGGCTACACCTTC	CSVDISGYGYTF	-	few	TRBV29-1	TRBJ1-2
TGTGCCAGCAGGACAGCCGGGACCTATGCAACTAATGAAAAACTGTTTTTT	CASRTAGTYATNEKLFF	-	-	TRBV2	TRBJ1-4
TGTGCCAGCAGTCAAGACGGGACAGGACGCGCTTTCTTT	CASSQDGTGRAFF	TRBD1	-	TRBV27	TRBJ1-1
TGTGCCAGCAGCTTGGATCTGGGTTCGTACAATGAGCAGTTCTTC	CASSLDLGSYNEQFF	-	-	TRBV7-9	TRBJ2-1
TGTGCCTGGAGTGTTCGGGACAGGGGGCAAGGAAACACCATATATTTT	CAWSVRDRGQGNTIYF	TRBD1	-	TRBV30	TRBJ1-3
TGTGCCAGCAGCTTGGCGGGGTGGGACTATGGCTACACCTTC	CASSLAGWDYGYTF	-	-	TRBV11-2	TRBJ1-2
TGCAGCGTCGGGTCAACGGACATTCAGTACTTC	CSVGSTDIQYF	-	few	TRBV29-1	TRBJ2-4
TGTGCCTGGACAGGGAGATCACTTGAAGCTTTCTTT	CAWTGRSLEAFF	-	-	TRBV30	TRBJ1-1
TGTGCCAGCAGTTACTCTAGAGGGGTCTATGGCTACACCTTC	CASSYSRGVYGYTF	-	-	TRBV6-5	TRBJ1-2